The table lists the clone carrying this T cell receptor (beta chain) with a few counts. Sequencing of TCR beta drew on CD8+ and CD4+ T cells from blood. This entry comes from a study of CD8 T cells in Susac syndrome. Reverse transcription of about 0.5 to 1 ug RNA was carried out with random hexamers. Amplification of the TCR beta CDR3 was carried out by immunoSEQ multiplex PCR, which spanned a total of 54 Vbeta and 13 Jbeta segments. MiXCR was run by TCRdb on the immunoSEQ multiplex PCR reads, yielding one entry per CDR3 protein. The sample has tens of thousands of distinct CDR3 sequences, 95% to 96% seen once; the top ten hold 0.11%. Deletions cut 5 bases from V and 5 bases from J, with 9 bases between. The CDR3 is 12 amino acids.

This sequence joins TRBV12-3 or TRBV12-4 and TRBJ1-2, with D possibly matching TRBD1 (6 bases). This clonotype originated in a human donor with multiple sclerosis. Input material: CD4+ T cells from PBMCs. In DNA, the CDR3 is TGTGCCAGCAGTCCACAGGGTTATGGCTACACCTTC. Encoded protein: CASSPQGYGYTF.